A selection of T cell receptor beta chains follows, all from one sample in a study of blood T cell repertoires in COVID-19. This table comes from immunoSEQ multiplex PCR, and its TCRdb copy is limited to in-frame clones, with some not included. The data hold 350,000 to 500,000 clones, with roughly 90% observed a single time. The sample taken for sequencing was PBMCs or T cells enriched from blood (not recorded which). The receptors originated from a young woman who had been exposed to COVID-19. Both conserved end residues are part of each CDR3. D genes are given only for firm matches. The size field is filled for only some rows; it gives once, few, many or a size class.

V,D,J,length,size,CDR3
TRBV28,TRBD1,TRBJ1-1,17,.,CASSLGLQGGTDTEAFF
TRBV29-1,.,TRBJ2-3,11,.,CSALDRTAQYF
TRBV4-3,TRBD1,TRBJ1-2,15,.,CASSQAPGQGTPYTF
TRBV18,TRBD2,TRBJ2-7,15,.,CASSLKAGGGGEQYF
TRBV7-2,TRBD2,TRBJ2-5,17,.,CASSLGTSGRRGETQYF
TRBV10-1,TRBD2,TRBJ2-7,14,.,CASSHGTSNYEQYF
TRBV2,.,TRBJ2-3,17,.,CASSEERGEFGTDTQYF
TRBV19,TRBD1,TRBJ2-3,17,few,CASSPATGTGGRDTQYF
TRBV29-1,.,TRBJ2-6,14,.,CSVVDSSGANVLTF
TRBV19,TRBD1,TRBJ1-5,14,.,CASTEDRGGQPQHF
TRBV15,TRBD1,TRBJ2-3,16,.,CATSRGQGASTDTQYF
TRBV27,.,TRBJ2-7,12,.,CASSLSGGEQYF
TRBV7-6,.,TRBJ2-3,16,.,CASSSSGTGGTDTQYF
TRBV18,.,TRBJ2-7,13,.,CASSQGDGGKQYF
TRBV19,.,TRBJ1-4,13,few,CASSISGNEKLFF
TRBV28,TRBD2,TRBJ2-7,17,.,CASSLYPSGRSTYEQYF
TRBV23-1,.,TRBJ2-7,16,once,CASTPPGTSFSYEQYF
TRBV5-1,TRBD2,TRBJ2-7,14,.,CASSPSGRVHEQYF
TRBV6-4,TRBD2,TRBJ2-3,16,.,CASSDRSGGSTDTQYF
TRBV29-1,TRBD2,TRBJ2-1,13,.,CSVTSGSGGEQFF
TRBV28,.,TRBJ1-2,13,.,CASRDTGIGGYTF
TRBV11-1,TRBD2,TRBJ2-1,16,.,CASSLAGQGLSNEQFF
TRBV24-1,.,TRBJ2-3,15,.,CATSDQDPVTDTQYF
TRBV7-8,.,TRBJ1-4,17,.,CASSLALSVGRNEKLFF
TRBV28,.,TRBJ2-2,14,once,CASSFGQHTGELFF
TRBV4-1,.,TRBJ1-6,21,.,CASSQDIDTYRAQGLNSPLHF
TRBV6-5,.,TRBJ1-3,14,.,CASTPSGSGNTIYF
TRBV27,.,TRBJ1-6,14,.,CASSFRQANSPLHF
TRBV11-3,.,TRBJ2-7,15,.,CASSQRTGSMHEQYF
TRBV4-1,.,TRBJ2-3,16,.,CASSLPNPNLPDTQYF
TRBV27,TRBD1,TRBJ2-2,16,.,CASSPKGPGGTGELFF
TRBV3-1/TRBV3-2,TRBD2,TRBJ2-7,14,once,CASSPRLAGGEQYF